These T cell receptor beta chains were read from a single sample in a study of cytomegalovirus exposure and HLA in healthy donors. Data came from immunoSEQ multiplex PCR; TCRdb stores just in-frame clones and leaves some out. The top ten hold about 2.3% of the sample, which has about 150,000 clones, about 88% seen once. Specimen: PBMCs. Source of these receptors: a woman between 18 and 29 years old in good health and CMV-seronegative. Both conserved end residues are part of each CDR3. The order of the fields is J gene, clone size, V gene, D gene, CDR3 protein, CDR3 DNA. The D gene is left open where the match is weak. A clone size is listed for some rows: how often the clone was seen (once, few, many), or a class if it is expanded.

TRBJ2-5,.,TRBV10-1,.,CAPTRDGPQETQYF,TGCGCCCCGACGCGGGACGGCCCGCAAGAGACCCAGTACTTC
TRBJ1-4,.,TRBV25-1,.,CASSRTGTRSEKLFF,TGTGCCAGCAGCCGCACCGGGACACGTAGTGAAAAACTGTTTTTT
TRBJ1-1,.,TRBV7-9,.,CASSLWRVNTEAFF,TGTGCCAGCAGCCTTTGGAGGGTGAACACTGAAGCTTTCTTT
TRBJ2-7,.,TRBV11-2,.,CASSLGLGEQYF,TGTGCCAGCAGCTTAGGCCTCGGCGAGCAGTACTTC
TRBJ2-1,.,TRBV29-1,TRBD1,CSVRQGSNEQFF,TGCAGCGTCCGACAGGGGTCGAATGAGCAGTTCTTC
TRBJ1-1,.,TRBV7-9,.,CASSSGLRNTEAFF,TGTGCCAGCAGCTCCGGACTCCGGAACACTGAAGCTTTCTTT
TRBJ2-7,.,TRBV28,.,CASSLSQVYEQYF,TGTGCCAGCAGTTTAAGTCAGGTCTACGAGCAGTACTTC
TRBJ2-5,.,TRBV19,TRBD1,CATKGQGAGEQYF,TGTGCCACCAAGGGACAGGGGGCAGGGGAGCAGTACTTC
TRBJ2-7,.,TRBV28,.,CASSPLLGGSGYEQYF,TGTGCCAGCAGTCCCCTCCTGGGGGGAAGTGGCTACGAGCAGTACTTC
TRBJ2-3,.,TRBV10-3,.,CAIRQSSVSTDTQYF,TGTGCCATCCGGCAGTCCAGCGTTAGCACAGATACGCAGTATTTT
TRBJ2-1,.,TRBV14,.,CASSHRQNNEQFF,TGTGCCAGCAGCCACAGACAGAATAATGAGCAGTTCTTC
TRBJ2-3,.,TRBV15,TRBD1,CATSRDRASDTQYF,TGTGCCACCAGCCGGGACAGGGCGTCAGATACGCAGTATTTT
TRBJ1-4,.,TRBV2,TRBD1,CASRRDRVNEKLFF,TGTGCCAGCAGGAGGGACAGGGTTAATGAAAAACTGTTTTTT
TRBJ2-7,.,TRBV4-1,.,CASSSIFRRVRGNNYEQYF,TGCGCCAGCAGTTCCATATTTAGACGGGTGCGGGGAAACAACTACGAGCAGTACTTC
TRBJ2-7,.,TRBV28,TRBD1,CASSPPGQVLSYEQYF,TGTGCCAGCAGTCCCCCGGGACAGGTCCTCTCCTACGAGCAGTACTTC
TRBJ2-3,.,TRBV10-3,TRBD1,CAISGSGGPTDTQYF,TGTGCCATCAGTGGATCAGGGGGTCCCACAGATACGCAGTATTTT
TRBJ2-7,few,TRBV7-2,.,CASSPGAYEQYF,TGTGCCAGCAGCCCCGGGGCCTACGAGCAGTACTTC
TRBJ1-6,.,TRBV7-2,.,CASSPNQRDSPLHF,TGTGCCAGCAGCCCGAACCAGCGCGATTCACCCCTCCACTTT
TRBJ1-2,.,TRBV7-2,TRBD1,CASSLVGSTGAVNGYTF,TGTGCCAGCAGCTTAGTAGGCTCGACAGGGGCGGTCAATGGCTACACCTTC
TRBJ2-7,.,TRBV10-2,TRBD2,CASGHRLAASYEQYF,TGCGCCAGCGGACATAGACTAGCGGCTTCCTACGAGCAGTACTTC
TRBJ1-1,.,TRBV5-1,.,CASSSRAGTQAFF,TGCGCCAGCAGCTCGCGAGCGGGGACCCAAGCTTTCTTT
TRBJ2-7,.,TRBV27,.,CATIGFGEQYF,TGTGCCACCATCGGGTTTGGCGAGCAGTACTTC
TRBJ1-2,few,TRBV4-3,.,CASSQDSLGYGYTF,TGCGCCAGCAGCCAGGACTCTCTCGGTTATGGCTACACCTTC
TRBJ2-3,.,TRBV18,TRBD1,CASSPQGANTQYF,TGTGCCAGCTCACCACAGGGGGCGAATACGCAGTATTTT
TRBJ1-1,few,TRBV7-2,.,CASILGGSEAFF,TGTGCCAGCATCTTAGGAGGATCGGAAGCTTTCTTT
TRBJ2-1,.,TRBV19,.,CASSKGNHNEQFF,TGTGCCAGTAGTAAGGGGAACCACAATGAGCAGTTCTTC
TRBJ2-7,.,TRBV28,.,CASREVSPGKYEQYF,TGTGCCAGCAGGGAGGTCTCCCCCGGGAAGTACGAGCAGTACTTC
TRBJ1-1,once,TRBV19,TRBD1,CASRLTGGRGTEAFF,TGTGCCAGTAGACTGACAGGGGGCAGGGGCACTGAAGCTTTCTTT
TRBJ1-1,.,TRBV19,.,CASSKERNTEAFF,TGTGCCAGTAGTAAAGAGAGGAACACTGAAGCTTTCTTT
TRBJ2-2,.,TRBV18,.,CASSPPKPGELFF,TGTGCCAGCTCACCCCCGAAGCCCGGGGAGCTGTTTTTT